This note documents a single T cell receptor beta chain sequence. This entry comes from a study of shared clonotypes between healthy human individuals. Here immunoSEQ multiplex PCR was the method, and the copy in TCRdb shows in-frame clones only, minus some. The sample records 2,500,000 or so clones, more than 80% being singletons. CDR3 length equals 18 residues. V gave up 5 bases and J gave up 2 bases; unmatched junction bases: 12. Germline V gene data show CDR1 as LNHDA and CDR2 as SQIVND (reference sequence). The chain employs TRBV19 and TRBJ2-7; 13 bases are a match to TRBD2. Specimen: naive CD4+ T cells sorted from blood. Subset given: CD45RA+ positively selected. This TCR was sampled from a man between 18 and 35 years old in good health. The CDR3 loop is CASSVGLAGVDPTYEQYF. CDR3 nucleotide sequence: TGTGCCAGTAGTGTAGGACTAGCGGGAGTGGACCCGACCTACGAGCAGTACTTC.